This T cell receptor beta chain derives from a study of shared T cell receptors in the human thymus (dated by TCRdb to 2020 to 2022). About the study as a whole: The study examined how self-reactive, shared T-cell receptor alpha chains are generated in the human thymus.

Worth noting for this clone: Its antigen remains unidentified. Base quality data are lacking; no much larger clone is found one base away.

The library was produced with the immunoSEQ multiplex PCR assay. This immuneACCESS table, as held by TCRdb, lists in-frame sequences with V and J called but not all clones. Of the missing ones, under half trace to an unresolved V gene in checked studies; the others have no known cause. The sample table contains some 700,000 clones; only one count was recorded for roughly 88% of them. The top ten clones comprise around 0.0099% of the sample. Taken from cysteine to phenylalanine, the CDR3 has 18 residues. CDR3 DNA is the only sequence kept; it has 54 bases, read in frame from the first base. Between the V and J ends, shortened by 2 bases and 3 bases respectively, the junction contains 22 bases. Per the germline V gene, MDHEN is the CDR1 and SYDVKM is the CDR2. This same sample was also taken into another study, of human thymus T cells. The second study reports: Immunologically healthy infants undergoing open corrective cardiac surgery for congenital heart defects in Finland were used as donors. The thymus tissue came from surgical resects taken out during corrective cardiac surgery. Both the thymic and the peripheral blood repertoires appeared to show biased V and J gene segment usage. The related research reported highly overlapping thymic TCR repertoires among unrelated individuals. The study characterized TCR alpha and beta repertoires from seven to nine infant thymus samples and a few related peripheral blood samples. The cohort included more than 5 male and two female infants, with donor ages spanning 7 to 244 days. Thymocytes were released mechanically from tissue and stored at -70 °C as pellets of roughly 9.5-32 million cells. Genomic DNA was extracted from frozen cell pellets with a QIAsymphony instrument. TCRB and TCRAD loci were amplified from a standardized quantity of quality-controlled genomic DNA using the immunoSEQ multiplex PCR assay. The amplicons spanned the V(D)J region and were long enough to cover the CDR3 and allow V and J genes to be identified. Through the commercial immunoSEQ service, the amplicons were sequenced on an Illumina platform. Corrections for primer bias and sequencing errors followed previously described methods, while TCRAD and TCRB definitions were based on the IMGT database. Analysis of the repertoires was done with immunoSEQ Analyzer 3.0 and VDJTools and included basic statistics, V/J segment usage, diversity estimates, rarefaction and pairwise overlap. Chao1, ChaoE, Efron-Thisted, Shannon and inverse Simpson indices were used to estimate diversity, which was also estimated on datasets down-sampled to the smallest sample. For repertoire overlap, CDR3 nucleotide sequence, V gene and J gene had to match strictly, and clustering was done by Jaccard-based multidimensional scaling. On average, approximately 860,000 unique TCRB clonotypes were obtained from thymus samples, compared with 70,000 to 90,000 from blood samples.

Sequencing was performed on thymocytes. The V and J genes are TRBV28 and TRBJ1-1, with no reliable assignment of the D segment. This sequence was found in a girl under two years old with a congenital heart defect. Donor details come from another sample of the same person, matched by shared clones. The DNA sequence follows: TGTGCCAGCAGTTTAGGTAGAGCCACCTGTGATGTTGACACTGAAGCTTTCTTT. This is translated as CASSLGRATCDVDTEAFF.